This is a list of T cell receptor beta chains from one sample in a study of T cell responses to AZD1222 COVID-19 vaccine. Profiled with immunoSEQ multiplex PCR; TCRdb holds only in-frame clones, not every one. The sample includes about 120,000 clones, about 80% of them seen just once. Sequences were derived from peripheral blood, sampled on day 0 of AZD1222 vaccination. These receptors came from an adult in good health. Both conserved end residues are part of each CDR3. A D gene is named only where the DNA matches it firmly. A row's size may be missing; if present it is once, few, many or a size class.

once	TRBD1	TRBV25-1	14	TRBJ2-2	CASRGQGEAGELFF	TGTGCCAGCAGGGGACAGGGGGAGGCCGGGGAGCTGTTTTTT
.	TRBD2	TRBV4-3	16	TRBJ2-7	CASSQDRLAGVYEQYF	TGCGCCAGCAGCCAAGATCGGCTAGCGGGAGTCTACGAGCAGTACTTC
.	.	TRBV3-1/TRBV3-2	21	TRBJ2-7	CASSQAPPGQGGAGERYEQYF	TGTGCCAGCAGCCAAGCACCCCCGGGACAGGGAGGAGCGGGAGAAAGGTACGAGCAGTACTTC
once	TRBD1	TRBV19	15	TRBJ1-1	CASSMAGQGNTEAFF	TGTGCCAGTAGTATGGCGGGACAGGGGAACACTGAAGCTTTCTTT
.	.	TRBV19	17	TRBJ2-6	CASSRPRAVSGANVLTF	TGTGCCAGTAGTCGGCCCCGGGCGGTCTCTGGGGCCAACGTCCTGACTTTC
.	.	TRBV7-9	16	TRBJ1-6	CASSLARQEYNSPLHF	TGTGCCAGCAGCTTAGCGAGGCAGGAGTATAATTCACCCCTCCACTTT
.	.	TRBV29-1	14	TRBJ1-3	CSAYKGSSGNTIYF	TGCAGTGCATACAAAGGGAGCTCTGGAAACACCATATATTTT
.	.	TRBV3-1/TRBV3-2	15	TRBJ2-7	CASSQGSGQGYEQYF	TGTGCCAGCAGCCAAGGGTCGGGGCAGGGATACGAGCAGTACTTC
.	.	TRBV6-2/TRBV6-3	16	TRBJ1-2	CASSYSMGGSDYGYTF	TGTGCCAGCAGTTACTCGATGGGGGGCTCGGACTATGGCTACACCTTC
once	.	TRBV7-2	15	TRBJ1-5	CASSLDSGPGGPQHF	TGTGCCAGCAGCTTAGATTCCGGACCGGGAGGGCCCCAGCATTTT
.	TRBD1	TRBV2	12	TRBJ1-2	CASNRQGEGYTF	TGTGCCAGCAACCGACAGGGGGAAGGCTACACCTTC
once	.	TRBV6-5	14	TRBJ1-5	CASSIQGDDQPQHF	TGTGCCAGCAGTATCCAGGGAGACGATCAGCCCCAGCATTTT
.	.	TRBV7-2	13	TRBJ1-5	CASSPGQLTPQHF	TGTGCCAGCAGCCCCGGACAGTTGACGCCCCAGCATTTT
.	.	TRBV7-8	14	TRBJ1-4	CASSLTGVGEKLFF	TGTGCCAGCAGCTTAACGGGCGTCGGTGAAAAACTGTTTTTT
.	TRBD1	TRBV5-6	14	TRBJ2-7	CASSLTGGTYEQYF	TGTGCCAGCAGCCTGACAGGGGGAACCTACGAGCAGTACTTC
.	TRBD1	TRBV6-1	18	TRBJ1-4	CASSGTGTGGATNEKLFF	TGTGCCAGCAGTGGAACCGGGACAGGGGGCGCAACTAATGAAAAACTGTTTTTT
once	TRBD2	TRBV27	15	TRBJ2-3	CASTGLAGNTDTQYF	TGTGCCAGCACGGGACTAGCGGGGAACACAGATACGCAGTATTTT
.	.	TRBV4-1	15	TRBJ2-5	CASSQVTLRGETQYF	TGCGCCAGCAGCCAAGTTACGCTCCGGGGAGAGACCCAGTACTTC
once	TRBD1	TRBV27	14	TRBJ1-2	CASRQGAGGYGYTF	TGTGCCAGCAGACAGGGGGCAGGAGGCTATGGCTACACCTTC
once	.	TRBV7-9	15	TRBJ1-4	CASSLAGPRQAKVTF	TGTGCCAGCAGCTTAGCAGGGCCCCGACAGGCCAAGGTGACGTTT
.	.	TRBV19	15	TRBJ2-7	CASSEQDSRTYEQYF	TGTGCCAGTAGTGAACAGGACTCACGAACCTACGAGCAGTACTTC
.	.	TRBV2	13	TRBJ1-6	CASSERTAGTLHF	TGTGCCAGCAGTGAAAGAACGGCCGGCACCCTCCACTTT
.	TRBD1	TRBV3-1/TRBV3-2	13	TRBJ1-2	CASSQAGTAGYTF	TGTGCCAGCAGCCAAGCCGGGACAGCCGGCTACACCTTC
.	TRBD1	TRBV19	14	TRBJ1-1	CASRTGGRNTEAFF	TGTGCCAGCCGGACAGGGGGCCGGAACACTGAAGCTTTCTTT
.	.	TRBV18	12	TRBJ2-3	CASSPGADTQYF	TGTGCCAGCTCACCAGGGGCAGATACGCAGTATTTT
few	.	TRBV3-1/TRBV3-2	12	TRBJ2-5	CASSQDLAAQYF	TGTGCCAGCAGCCAAGACTTGGCGGCCCAGTACTTC
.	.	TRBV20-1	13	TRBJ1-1	CSASRGVNTEAFF	TGCAGTGCTAGTCGCGGGGTGAACACTGAAGCTTTCTTT
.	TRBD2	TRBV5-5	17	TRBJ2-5	CASSLANGGGTQETQYF	TGTGCCAGCAGCTTGGCAAACGGCGGGGGGACCCAAGAGACCCAGTACTTC
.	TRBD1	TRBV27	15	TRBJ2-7	CASSLLGTGADEQYF	TGTGCCAGCAGTTTATTGGGGACAGGGGCGGACGAGCAGTACTTC
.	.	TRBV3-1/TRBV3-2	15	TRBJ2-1	CASSQEPAGHREQFF	TGTGCCAGCAGCCAAGAACCCGCGGGCCATAGGGAGCAGTTCTTC
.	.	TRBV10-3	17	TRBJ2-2	CAISPFSGTPLAGELFF	TGTGCCATCAGTCCCTTTTCCGGGACCCCCTTGGCCGGGGAGCTGTTTTTT
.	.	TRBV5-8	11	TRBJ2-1	CASSLEGEQFF	TGTGCCAGCAGCTTGGAAGGTGAGCAGTTCTTC
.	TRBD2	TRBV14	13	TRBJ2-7	CASGLAGGYEQYF	TGTGCCAGTGGACTAGCGGGAGGATACGAGCAGTACTTC
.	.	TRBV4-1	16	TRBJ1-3	CASSRTTVSGGNTIYF	TGCGCCAGCAGCCGTACGACTGTCTCTGGGGGAAACACCATATATTTT
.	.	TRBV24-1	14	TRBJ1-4	CATSDPGELGKLFF	TGTGCCACCAGTGATCCAGGGGAGTTAGGAAAACTGTTTTTT
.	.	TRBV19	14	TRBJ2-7	CASRTNGGPYEQYF	TGTGCCAGTAGAACCAATGGCGGACCCTACGAGCAGTACTTC
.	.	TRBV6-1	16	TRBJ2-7	CASSESGSRARYEQYF	TGTGCCAGCAGTGAAAGTGGGTCCAGAGCGAGGTACGAGCAGTACTTC
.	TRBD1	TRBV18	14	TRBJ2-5	CASSSTGTKETQYF	TGTGCCAGCTCATCGACAGGGACCAAAGAGACCCAGTACTTC
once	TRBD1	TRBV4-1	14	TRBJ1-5	CASSLTGPNQPQHF	TGCGCCAGCAGCCTGACAGGGCCAAATCAGCCCCAGCATTTT
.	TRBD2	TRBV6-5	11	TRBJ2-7	CASTSGGEQYF	TGTGCCAGCACCAGCGGGGGCGAGCAGTACTTC
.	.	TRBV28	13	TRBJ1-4	CASSSGDNEKLFF	TGTGCCAGCAGTTCGGGAGATAATGAAAAACTGTTTTTT
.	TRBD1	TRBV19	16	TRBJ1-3	CASSAMKGATGNTIYF	TGTGCCAGTAGCGCCATGAAGGGGGCAACTGGAAACACCATATATTTT
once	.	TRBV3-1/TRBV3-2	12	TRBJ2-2	CASSPGVGELFF	TGTGCCAGCAGCCCCGGGGTCGGGGAGCTGTTTTTT
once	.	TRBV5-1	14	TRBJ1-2	CASSLAGSLDGYTF	TGCGCCAGCAGCTTGGCGGGTTCCCTGGATGGCTACACCTTC